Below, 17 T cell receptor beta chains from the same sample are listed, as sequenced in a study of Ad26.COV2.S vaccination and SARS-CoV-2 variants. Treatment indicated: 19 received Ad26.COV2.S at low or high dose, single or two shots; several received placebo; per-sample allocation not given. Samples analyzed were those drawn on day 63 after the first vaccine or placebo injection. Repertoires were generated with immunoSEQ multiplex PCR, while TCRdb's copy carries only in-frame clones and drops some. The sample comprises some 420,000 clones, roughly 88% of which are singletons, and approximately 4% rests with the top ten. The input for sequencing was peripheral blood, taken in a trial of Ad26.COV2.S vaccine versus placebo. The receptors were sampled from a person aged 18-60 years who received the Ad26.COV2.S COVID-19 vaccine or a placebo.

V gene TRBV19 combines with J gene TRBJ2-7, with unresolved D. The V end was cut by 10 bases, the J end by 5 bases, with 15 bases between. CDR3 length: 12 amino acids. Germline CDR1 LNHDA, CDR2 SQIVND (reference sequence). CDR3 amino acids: CATQGSRDEQYF. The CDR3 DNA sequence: TGTGCCACCCAAGGCAGCCGGGACGAGCAGTACTTC.

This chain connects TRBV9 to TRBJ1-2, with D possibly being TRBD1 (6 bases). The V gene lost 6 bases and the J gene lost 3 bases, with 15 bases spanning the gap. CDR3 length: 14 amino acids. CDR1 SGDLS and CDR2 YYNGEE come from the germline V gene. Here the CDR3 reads CASTPGATDYGYTF. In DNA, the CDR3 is TGTGCCAGCACCCCAGGGGCAACCGACTATGGCTACACCTTC. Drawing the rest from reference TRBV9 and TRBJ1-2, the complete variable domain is DSGVTQTPKHLITATGQRVTLRCSPRSGDLSVYWYQQSLDQGLQFLIQYYNGEERAKGNILERFSAQQFPDLHSELNLSSLELGDSALYFCASTPGATDYGYTFGSGTRLTVV.

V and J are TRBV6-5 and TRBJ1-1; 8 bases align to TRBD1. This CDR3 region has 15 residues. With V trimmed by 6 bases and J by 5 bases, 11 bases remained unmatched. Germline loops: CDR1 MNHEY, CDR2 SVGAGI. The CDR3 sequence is CASSHSGTGITEAFF. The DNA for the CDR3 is TGTGCCAGCAGCCACTCCGGGACAGGCATTACTGAAGCTTTCTTT.

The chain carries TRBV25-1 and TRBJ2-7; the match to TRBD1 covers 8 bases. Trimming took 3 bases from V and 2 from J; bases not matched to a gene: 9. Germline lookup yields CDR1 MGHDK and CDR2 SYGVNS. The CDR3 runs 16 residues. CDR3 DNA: TGTGCCAGCAGTGAGCCCTACAGGGGGAACCCCTACGAGCAGTACTTC. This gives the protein CASSEPYRGNPYEQYF.

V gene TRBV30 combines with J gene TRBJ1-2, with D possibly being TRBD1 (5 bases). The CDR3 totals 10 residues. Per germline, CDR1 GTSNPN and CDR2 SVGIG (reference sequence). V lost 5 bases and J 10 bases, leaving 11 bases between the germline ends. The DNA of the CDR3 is TGTGCCTGGTCCGGGACCTTCTACACCTTC. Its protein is CAWSGTFYTF.

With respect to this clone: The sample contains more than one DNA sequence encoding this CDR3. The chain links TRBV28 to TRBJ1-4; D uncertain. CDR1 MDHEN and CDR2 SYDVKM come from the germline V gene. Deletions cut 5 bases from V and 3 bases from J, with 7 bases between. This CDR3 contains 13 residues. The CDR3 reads CASSLDSNEKLFF. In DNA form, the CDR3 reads TGTGCCAGCAGTCTCGACTCTAATGAAAAACTGTTTTTT.

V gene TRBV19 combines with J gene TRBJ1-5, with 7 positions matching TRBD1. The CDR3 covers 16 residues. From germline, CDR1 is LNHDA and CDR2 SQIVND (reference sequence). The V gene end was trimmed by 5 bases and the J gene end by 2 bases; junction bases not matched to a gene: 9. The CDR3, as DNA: TGTGCCAGTAGTGACAGGCACAGGGGAGGCAATCAGCCCCAGCATTTT. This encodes CASSDRHRGGNQPQHF.

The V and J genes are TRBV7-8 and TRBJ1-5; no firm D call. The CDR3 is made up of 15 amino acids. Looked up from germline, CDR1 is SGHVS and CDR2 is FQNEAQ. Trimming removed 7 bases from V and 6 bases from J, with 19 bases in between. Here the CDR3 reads CASTSIRGFFQPQHF. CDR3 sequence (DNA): TGTGCCAGCACCTCTATTCGAGGGTTTTTTCAGCCCCAGCATTTT.

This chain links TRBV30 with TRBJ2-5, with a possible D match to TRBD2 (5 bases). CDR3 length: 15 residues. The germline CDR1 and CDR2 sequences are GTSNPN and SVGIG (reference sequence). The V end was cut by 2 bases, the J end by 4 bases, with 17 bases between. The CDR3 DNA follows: TGTGCCTGGAGTCCCCCATACGGCGGGTTAGAGACCCAGTACTTC. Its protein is CAWSPPYGGLETQYF.

The CDR3 here is CASSEGQGYNEQFF. The CDR3 bases are TGTGCCAGCAGCGAGGGACAGGGGTACAATGAGCAGTTCTTC. The chain combines TRBV7-9 with TRBJ2-1; 10 bases agree with TRBD1. Germline V lookup: CDR1 SEHNR, CDR2 FQNEAQ (reference sequence). The CDR3 contains 14 residues. The ends lost 5 bases at V and 4 bases at J; junction bases unmatched: 2.

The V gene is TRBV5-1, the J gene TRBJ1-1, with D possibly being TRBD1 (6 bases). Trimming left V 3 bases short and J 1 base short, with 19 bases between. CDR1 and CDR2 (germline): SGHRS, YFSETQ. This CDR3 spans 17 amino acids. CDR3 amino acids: CASSSLGGAIRNTEAFF. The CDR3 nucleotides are TGCGCCAGCAGCTCGCTTGGGGGGGCCATAAGGAACACTGAAGCTTTCTTT.

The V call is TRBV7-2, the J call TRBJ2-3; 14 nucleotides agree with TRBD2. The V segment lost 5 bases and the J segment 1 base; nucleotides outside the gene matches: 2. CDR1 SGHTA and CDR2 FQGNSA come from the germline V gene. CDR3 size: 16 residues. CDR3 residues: CTSSPGLAGGTDTQYF. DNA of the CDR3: TGTACCAGCAGCCCGGGACTAGCGGGGGGCACAGATACGCAGTATTTT.

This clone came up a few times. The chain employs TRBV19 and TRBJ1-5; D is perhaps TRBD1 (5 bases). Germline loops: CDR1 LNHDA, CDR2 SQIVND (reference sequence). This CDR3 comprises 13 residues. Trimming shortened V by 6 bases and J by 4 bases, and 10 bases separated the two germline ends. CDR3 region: CASSLTVNQPQHF. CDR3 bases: TGTGCCAGTAGCCTGACAGTTAATCAGCCCCAGCATTTT.

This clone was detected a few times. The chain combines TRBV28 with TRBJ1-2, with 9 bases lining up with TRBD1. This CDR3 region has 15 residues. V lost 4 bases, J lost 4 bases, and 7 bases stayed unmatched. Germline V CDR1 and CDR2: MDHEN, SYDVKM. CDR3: CASSSGTGMGYGYTF. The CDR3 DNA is TGTGCCAGCAGTTCGGGGACAGGGATGGGCTATGGCTACACCTTC.

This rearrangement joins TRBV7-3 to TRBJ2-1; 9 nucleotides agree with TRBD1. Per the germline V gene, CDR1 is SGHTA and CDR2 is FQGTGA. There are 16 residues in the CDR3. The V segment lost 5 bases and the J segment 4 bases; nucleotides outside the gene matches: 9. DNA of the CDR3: TGTGCCAGCAGCCCCTCCGGGACAGGGTCTTACAATGAGCAGTTCTTC. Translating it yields CASSPSGTGSYNEQFF.

The CDR3 reads CASSPTGVRESPLHF. CDR3 DNA: TGTGCCAGCAGCCCAACAGGGGTCCGGGAGTCACCCCTCCACTTT. V is TRBV3-1 (or the pseudogene TRBV3-2) and J is TRBJ1-6, with 7 bases fitting TRBD1. Germline lookup yields CDR1 LGHDT and CDR2 YNNKEL (reference sequence). The CDR3 contains 15 residues. Trimming cost V 4 bases and J 10 bases; bases outside gene matches: 10.

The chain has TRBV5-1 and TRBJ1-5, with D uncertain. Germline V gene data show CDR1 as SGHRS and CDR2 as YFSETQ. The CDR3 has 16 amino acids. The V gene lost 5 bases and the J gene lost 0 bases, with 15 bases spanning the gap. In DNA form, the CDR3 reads TGCGCCAGCAGACATTTCGGACGCTTTAGCAATCAGCCCCAGCATTTT. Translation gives CASRHFGRFSNQPQHF.